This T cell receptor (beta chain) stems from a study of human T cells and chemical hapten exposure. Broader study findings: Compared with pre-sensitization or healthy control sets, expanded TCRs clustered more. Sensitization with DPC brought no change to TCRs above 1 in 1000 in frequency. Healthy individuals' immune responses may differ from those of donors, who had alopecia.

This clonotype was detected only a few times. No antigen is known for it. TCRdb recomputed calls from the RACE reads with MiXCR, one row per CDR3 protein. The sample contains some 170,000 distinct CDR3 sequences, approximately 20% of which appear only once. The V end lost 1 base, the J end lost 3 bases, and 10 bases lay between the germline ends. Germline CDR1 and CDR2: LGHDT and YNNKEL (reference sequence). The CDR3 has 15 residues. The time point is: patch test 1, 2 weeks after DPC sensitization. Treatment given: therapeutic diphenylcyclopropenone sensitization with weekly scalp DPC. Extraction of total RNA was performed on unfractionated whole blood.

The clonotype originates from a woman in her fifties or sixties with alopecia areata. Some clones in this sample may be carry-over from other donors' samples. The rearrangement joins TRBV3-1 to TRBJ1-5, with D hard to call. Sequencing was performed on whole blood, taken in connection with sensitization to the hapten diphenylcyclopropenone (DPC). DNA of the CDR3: TGTGCCAGCAGCCAAGGCAGACGGAACAATCAGCCCCAGCATTTT. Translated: CASSQGRRNNQPQHF.